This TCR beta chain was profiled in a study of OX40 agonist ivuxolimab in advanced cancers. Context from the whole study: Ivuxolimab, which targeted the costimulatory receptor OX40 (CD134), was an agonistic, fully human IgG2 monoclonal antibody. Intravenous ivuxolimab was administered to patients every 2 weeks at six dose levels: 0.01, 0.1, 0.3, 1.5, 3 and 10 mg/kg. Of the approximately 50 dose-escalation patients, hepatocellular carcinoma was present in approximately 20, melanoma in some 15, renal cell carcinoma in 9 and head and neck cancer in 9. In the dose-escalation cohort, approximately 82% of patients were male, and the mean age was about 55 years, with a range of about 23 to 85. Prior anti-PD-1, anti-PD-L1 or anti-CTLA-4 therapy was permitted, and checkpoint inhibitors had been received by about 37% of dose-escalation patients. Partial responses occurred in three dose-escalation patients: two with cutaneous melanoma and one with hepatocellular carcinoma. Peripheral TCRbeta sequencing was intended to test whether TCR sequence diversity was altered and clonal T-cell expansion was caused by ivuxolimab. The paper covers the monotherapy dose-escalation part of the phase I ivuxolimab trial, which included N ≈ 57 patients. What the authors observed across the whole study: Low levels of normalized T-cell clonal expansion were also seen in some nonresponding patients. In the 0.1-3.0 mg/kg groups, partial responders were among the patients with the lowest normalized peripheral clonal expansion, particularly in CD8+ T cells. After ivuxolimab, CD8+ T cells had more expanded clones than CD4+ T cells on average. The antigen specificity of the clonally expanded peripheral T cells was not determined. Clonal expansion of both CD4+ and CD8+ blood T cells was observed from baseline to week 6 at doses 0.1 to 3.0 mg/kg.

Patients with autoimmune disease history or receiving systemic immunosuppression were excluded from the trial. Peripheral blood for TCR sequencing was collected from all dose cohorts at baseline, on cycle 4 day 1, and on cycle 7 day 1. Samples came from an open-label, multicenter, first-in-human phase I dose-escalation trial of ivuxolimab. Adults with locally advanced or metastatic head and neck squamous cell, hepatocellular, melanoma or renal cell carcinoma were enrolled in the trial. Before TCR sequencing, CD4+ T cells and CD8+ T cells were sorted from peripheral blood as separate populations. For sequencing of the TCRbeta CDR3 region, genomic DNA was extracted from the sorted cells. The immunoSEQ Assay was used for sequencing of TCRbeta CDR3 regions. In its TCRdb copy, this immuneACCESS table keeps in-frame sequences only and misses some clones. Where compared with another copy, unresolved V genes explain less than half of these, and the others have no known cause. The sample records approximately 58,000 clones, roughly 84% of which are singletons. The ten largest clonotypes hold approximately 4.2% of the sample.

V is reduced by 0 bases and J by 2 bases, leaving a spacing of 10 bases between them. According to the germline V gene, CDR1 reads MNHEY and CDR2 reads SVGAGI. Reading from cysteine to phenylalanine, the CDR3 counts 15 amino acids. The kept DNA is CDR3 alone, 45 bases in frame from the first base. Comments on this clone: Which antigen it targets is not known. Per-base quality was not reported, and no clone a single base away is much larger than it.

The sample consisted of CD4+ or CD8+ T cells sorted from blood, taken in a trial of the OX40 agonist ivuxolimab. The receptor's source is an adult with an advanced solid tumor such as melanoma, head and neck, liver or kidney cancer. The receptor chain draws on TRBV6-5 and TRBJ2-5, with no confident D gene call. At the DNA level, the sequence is TGTGCCAGCAGTTACTCGACACGTCAGCAAGAGACCCAGTACTTC. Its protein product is CASSYSTRQQETQYF.